This T cell receptor (beta chain) was obtained from a study of T cells in Graves' hyperthyroidism and ophthalmopathy. Overall study context: Pretreatment peripheral blood was obtained at initial diagnosis.

Amplified TCR beta CDR3 regions came from RNA transcripts. A set of HTBI primers served as the primers for a first-round RT-PCR of the TCR CDR3. TCRdb ran MiXCR on the multiplex PCR reads and lists one entry per CDR3 protein. The table has about 690,000 distinct CDR3 sequences, roughly 17% seen once. Any patient presenting with uncontrolled infection, other autoimmune disease, pregnancy or lactation was left out. The source of the PBMCs was about 10 ml of fresh peripheral blood. V shed 2 bases and J shed 5 bases, with 13 bases lying between them. The germline gives CDR1 MNHEY, CDR2 SMNVEV (reference sequence). The CDR3 covers 15 residues. Regarding the study as a whole: Ophthalmopathy prediction by the model preceded onset by a median roughly 6 months.

A note on this clonotype: Its specificity is unknown.

This TCR derives from a man aged 45-65 years with Graves' hyperthyroidism. The chain has TRBV27 and TRBJ2-4, with D hard to call. Sequencing was done on a sample of blood. The CDR3 protein is CASSLRAVAQNIQYF. As DNA, the CDR3 is TGTGCCAGCAGTTTAAGGGCGGTTGCTCAAAACATTCAGTACTTC.